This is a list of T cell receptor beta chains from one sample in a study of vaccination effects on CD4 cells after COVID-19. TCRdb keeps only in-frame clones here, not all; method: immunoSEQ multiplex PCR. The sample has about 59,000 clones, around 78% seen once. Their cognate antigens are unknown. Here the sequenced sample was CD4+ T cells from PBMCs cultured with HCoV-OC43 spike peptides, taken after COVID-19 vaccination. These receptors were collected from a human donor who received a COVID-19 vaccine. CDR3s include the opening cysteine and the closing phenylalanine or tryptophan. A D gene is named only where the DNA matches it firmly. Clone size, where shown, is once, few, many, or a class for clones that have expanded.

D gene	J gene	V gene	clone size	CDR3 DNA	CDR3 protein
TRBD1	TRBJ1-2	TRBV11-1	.	TGTGCCAGCAGCTTGGGACAGCACTATGGCTACACCTTC	CASSLGQHYGYTF
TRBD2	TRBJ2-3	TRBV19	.	TGTGCCAGTAGAGGGCGGGGGAGCACAGATACGCAGTATTTT	CASRGRGSTDTQYF
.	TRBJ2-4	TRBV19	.	TGTGCCAGTAGGAAAGTGCTGGTGGCGACTTCCTCTCTAATAACCGAATCAACGAACATTCAGTACTTC	CASRKVLVATSSLITESTNIQYF
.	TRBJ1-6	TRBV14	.	TGTGCCAGCAGCCAAGCATCGCACGTCGGGAATAATTCACCCCTCCACTTT	CASSQASHVGNNSPLHF
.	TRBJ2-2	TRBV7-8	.	TGTGCCAGCAGATCTCAGGGGTCGGGCGGGGAGCTGTTTTTT	CASRSQGSGGELFF
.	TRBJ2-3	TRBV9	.	TGTGCCAGCGGAAGCACTAGCTCTTTTGCAGATACGCAGTATTTT	CASGSTSSFADTQYF
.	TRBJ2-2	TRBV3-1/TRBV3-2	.	TGTGCCAGCAGCCAAGAGGCCGCCCGGGGCACCGGGGAGCTGTTTTTT	CASSQEAARGTGELFF
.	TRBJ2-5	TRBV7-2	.	TGTGCCAGCAGCTCTGGCAACCAAGAGACCCAGTACTTC	CASSSGNQETQYF
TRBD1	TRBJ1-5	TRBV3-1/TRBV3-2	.	TGTGCCAGCAGCCTAGGGACAGGGGGCAATCAGCCCCAGCATTTT	CASSLGTGGNQPQHF
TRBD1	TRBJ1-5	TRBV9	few	TGTGCCAGCAGCACTAGAGGACAGGTCAATCAGCCCCAGCATTTT	CASSTRGQVNQPQHF
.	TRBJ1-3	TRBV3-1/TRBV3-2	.	TGTGCCAGCAGCTCTCTCTCGGGGCTTCGTGGAAACACCATATATTTT	CASSSLSGLRGNTIYF
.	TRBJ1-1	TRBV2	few	TGTGCCAGCACTCAGGAAATAAACACTGAAGCTTTCTTT	CASTQEINTEAFF
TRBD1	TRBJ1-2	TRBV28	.	TGTGCCAGCAGTACCATCGGACAGGGTAGGGGCTACACCTTC	CASSTIGQGRGYTF
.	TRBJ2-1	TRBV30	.	TGTGCCTGGAGTCTCAACCTTCTGGGGGAGCAGTTCTTC	CAWSLNLLGEQFF
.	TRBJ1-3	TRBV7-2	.	TGTGCCAGCAGCTTAGGGGTTTTCGGAAACACCATATATTTT	CASSLGVFGNTIYF
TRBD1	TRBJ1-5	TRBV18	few	TGTGCCAGCTCCTTTGGACAGGGCGGCAATCAGCCCCAGCATTTT	CASSFGQGGNQPQHF
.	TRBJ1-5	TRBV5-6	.	TGTGCCAGCAGCTTCGGCAATCAGCCCCAGCATTTT	CASSFGNQPQHF
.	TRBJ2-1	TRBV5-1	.	TGCGCCAGCAGCTTCGGGGACGGACTGAGCTCCTACAATGAGCAGTTCTTC	CASSFGDGLSSYNEQFF
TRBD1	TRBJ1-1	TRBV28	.	TGTGCCAGCTATACAGGGGCCCTGAACACTGAAGCTTTCTTT	CASYTGALNTEAFF
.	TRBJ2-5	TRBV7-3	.	TGTGCCAGCAGCCCAACTGGGGGGATAGAGACCCAGTACTTC	CASSPTGGIETQYF
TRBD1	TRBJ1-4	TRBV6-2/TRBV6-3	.	TGTGCCAGCAGTTCTAAACAGGGGATGGATGAAAAACTGTTTTTT	CASSSKQGMDEKLFF
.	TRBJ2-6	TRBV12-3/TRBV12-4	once	TGTGCCAGCAGACTCTCTGGGGCCAACGTCCTGACTTTC	CASRLSGANVLTF
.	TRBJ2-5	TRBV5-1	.	TGCGCCAGCAGCTTATCATCAGGTTACCAAGAGACCCAGTACTTC	CASSLSSGYQETQYF
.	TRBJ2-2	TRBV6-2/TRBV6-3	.	TGTGCCAGCAGTTACCCGAACCGTAGGGGATCTTCGACCGGGGAGCTGTTTTTT	CASSYPNRRGSSTGELFF
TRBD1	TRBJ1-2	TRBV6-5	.	TGTGCCAGCAGGATACAGGGGACTAACTATGGCTACACCTTC	CASRIQGTNYGYTF
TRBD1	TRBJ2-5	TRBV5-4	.	TGTGCCAGCAGCTTGGTGGGGACAGACCAAGAGACCCAGTACTTC	CASSLVGTDQETQYF
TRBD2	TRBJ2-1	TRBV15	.	TGTGCCACCAGCCCGGGGGGGGCCACGAGCTCCTACAATGAGCAGTTCTTC	CATSPGGATSSYNEQFF
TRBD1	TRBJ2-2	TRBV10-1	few	TGCGCCAGCAGTGAGTTGGGACAGGGGGCTGACACCGGGGAGCTGTTTTTT	CASSELGQGADTGELFF
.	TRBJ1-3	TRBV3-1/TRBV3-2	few	TGTGCCAGCAGCCAAGAGTGGTCCTCTGGAAACACCATATATTTT	CASSQEWSSGNTIYF
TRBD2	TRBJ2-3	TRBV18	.	TGTGCCAGCTCACCCTGGTTCGGACTAGCGGGACATAGCACAGATACGCAGTATTTT	CASSPWFGLAGHSTDTQYF
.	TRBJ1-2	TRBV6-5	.	TGTGCCAGCAGTTACTCAGGGACGGGTGGCTACACCTTC	CASSYSGTGGYTF
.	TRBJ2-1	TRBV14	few	TGTGCCAGCAGCCTCGTCGGGGGGCCTCTGCTCTATGAGCAGTTCTTC	CASSLVGGPLLYEQFF
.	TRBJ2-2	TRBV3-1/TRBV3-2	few	TGTGCCAGCAGCCAAAGGAGGGGGGAGCTGTTTTTT	CASSQRRGELFF